A selection of T cell receptor beta chains follows, all from one sample in a study of T cells in localized non-small cell lung cancer. Profiled with immunoSEQ multiplex PCR; TCRdb holds only in-frame clones, not every one. The profile shows roughly 84,000 clones, more than 75% of them singletons. The input for sequencing was peripheral blood, taken before any cancer treatment. Receptor source: a woman between 40 and 69 years old with stage I squamous cell lung carcinoma. The CDR3 runs from the conserved cysteine through the conserved F or W. The D gene is left open where the match is weak. The listing skips clone size in some rows; elsewhere it reads once, few, many or a size class.

clone_size	v_call	d_call	j_call	cdr3_nt	cdr3_aa
-	TRBV25-1	-	TRBJ2-7	TGTGCCAGCAGTGGGCACTACGAGCAGTACTTC	CASSGHYEQYF
-	TRBV5-1	-	TRBJ2-7	TGCGCCAGCAGCTTCAGGCAGGGAAGCACCTACGAGCAGTACTTC	CASSFRQGSTYEQYF
-	TRBV5-1	-	TRBJ2-1	TGCGCCAGCAGCTTGGAGGGGGGTTCCTACAATGAGCAGTTCTTC	CASSLEGGSYNEQFF
-	TRBV29-1	-	TRBJ1-2	TGCAGCGTTGAAACTAAGCGGGGCTATGGCTACACCTTC	CSVETKRGYGYTF
-	TRBV30	TRBD1	TRBJ2-3	TGTGCCTGGAGCGCCGGGACAGGGACGGTCACAGATACGCAGTATTTT	CAWSAGTGTVTDTQYF
-	TRBV5-1	-	TRBJ2-3	TGCGCCAGCAGTAAGACAGGAGACCCTAGCACAGATACGCAGTATTTT	CASSKTGDPSTDTQYF
-	TRBV6-1	-	TRBJ1-3	TGTGCCAGCAGTGAAAGGAGGGATGCTGGAAACACCATATATTTT	CASSERRDAGNTIYF
few	TRBV9	TRBD2	TRBJ2-1	TGTGCCAGCAGCCCAACTAGCGGGGGGGCGAGTGAGCAGTTCTTC	CASSPTSGGASEQFF
few	TRBV5-1	TRBD1	TRBJ2-5	TGCGCCAGCAGCTTGGGGGGACAGAGAAAAGAGACCCAGTACTTC	CASSLGGQRKETQYF
-	TRBV19	TRBD1	TRBJ1-5	TGTGCCAGTAGTATAGGACCAGGGGGACAGCCCCAGCATTTT	CASSIGPGGQPQHF